The 4 T cell receptor beta chains presented below share a single source sample, sequenced in a study of T cell repertoires in cytomegalovirus infection. Their antigens are not known. MiXCR, run by TCRdb on the reads, gives a single entry per CDR3 protein. Of 800,000 to 950,000 distinct CDR3 sequences listed, around a third are singletons. The sample here was cultured CD8+ T cells from PBMCs, taken from culture after CMV antigen stimulation. The receptors stem from a human donor in good health (CMV status not recorded). Some clones in this sample may be carry-over from other donors' samples.

V usage is TRBV27 and J usage is TRBJ2-1; 8 positions match TRBD2. Germline V gene data show CDR1 as MNHEY and CDR2 as SMNVEV (reference sequence). The CDR3 extends over 15 amino acids. After removal of 5 bases from V and 10 bases from J, the junction contained 13 bases not matched to a gene. The CDR3 loop reads CASSPQRGPLSEQFF. The CDR3 DNA sequence: TGTGCCAGCAGTCCCCAGCGGGGGCCCCTAAGCGAGCAGTTCTTC.

In the case of this clonotype: A much larger clonotype is one base distant, so this may be a read error. The rearrangement uses TRBV5-5 and TRBJ2-5; D perhaps matches TRBD1 (6 bases). The germline CDR1 and CDR2 sequences are SGHKS and YYEKEE (reference sequence). Trimming shortened V by 3 bases and J by 10 bases, and 13 bases separated the two germline ends. This CDR3 is built from 12 residues. The CDR3 loop reads CASSWTVEDQYF. The DNA of the CDR3 is TGTGCCAGCAGCTGGACAGTGGAGGACCAGTACTTC.

Only a few counts were recorded for this clonotype. The CDR3 DNA follows: TGTGCCAGCAGCCAGCGAACAGGGGGCACAGATACGCAGTATTTT. Protein sequence: CASSQRTGGTDTQYF. The rearrangement uses TRBV4-2 and TRBJ2-3; 7 bases map to TRBD1. CDR3 length: 15 amino acids. V trimming: 3 bases; J trimming: 1 base; junction bases outside the gene matches: 4. CDR1 is LGHNA and CDR2 is YNFKEQ in the germline V gene.

The chain uses TRBV27 and TRBJ2-3; the D gene is possibly TRBD2 (5 bases). CDR1 and CDR2 from the germline V gene are MNHEY and SMNVEV (reference sequence). The CDR3 totals 15 residues. Trimming pared 2 bases from V and 6 bases from J, leaving 15 bases between. The CDR3 is CASSLIKNGMDTQYF. The DNA of the CDR3 is TGTGCCAGCAGTTTAATCAAAAACGGGATGGATACGCAGTATTTT.